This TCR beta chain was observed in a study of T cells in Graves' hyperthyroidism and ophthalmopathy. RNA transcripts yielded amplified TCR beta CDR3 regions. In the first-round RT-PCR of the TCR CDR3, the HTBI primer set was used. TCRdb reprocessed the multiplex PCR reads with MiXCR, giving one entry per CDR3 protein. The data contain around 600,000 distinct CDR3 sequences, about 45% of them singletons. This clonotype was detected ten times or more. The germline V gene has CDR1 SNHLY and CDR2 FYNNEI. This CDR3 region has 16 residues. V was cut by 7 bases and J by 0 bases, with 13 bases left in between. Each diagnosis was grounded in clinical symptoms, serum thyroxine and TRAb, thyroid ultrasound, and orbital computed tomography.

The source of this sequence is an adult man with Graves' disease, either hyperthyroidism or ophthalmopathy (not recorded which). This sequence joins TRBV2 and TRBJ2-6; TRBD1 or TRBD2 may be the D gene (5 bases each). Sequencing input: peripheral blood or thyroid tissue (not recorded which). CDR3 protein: CASKPRGASGANVLTF. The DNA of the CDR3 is TGTGCCAGCAAACCGCGAGGGGCCTCTGGGGCCAACGTCCTGACTTTC.